A single sample gave rise to the 30 T cell receptor beta chains below, sequenced in a study of cytomegalovirus exposure and HLA in healthy donors. PCR was performed using 60 Vbeta and 13 Jbeta primers. Measured with immunoSEQ multiplex PCR; TCRdb has only the in-frame clones, and not every one. The sample consists of 150,000 to 200,000 clones, approximately 84% of them appearing once. The sequenced sample was PBMCs. These TCRs come from a man in his late teens or twenties in good health and CMV-seropositive.

The CDR3 DNA reads as TGTGCCAGCAGCTTCAGCACAGGCAATTCACCCCTCCACTTT. Residues: CASSFSTGNSPLHF. The rearrangement uses TRBV7-2 and TRBJ1-6, with a possible D match to TRBD1 (5 bases). In germline, CDR1 is SGHTA, CDR2 FQGNSA. The V gene lost 3 bases and the J gene lost 7 bases, with 10 bases spanning the gap. CDR3 size: 14 residues.

This chain joins TRBV11-2 and TRBJ1-1; maybe TRBD1 (5 bases). This CDR3 has 13 amino acids. From germline, CDR1 is SGHAT and CDR2 FQNNGV. Trimming shortened V by 2 bases and J by 4 bases, and 8 bases separated the two germline ends. CDR3 nucleotides: TGTGCCAGCAGCTTAATCGGGGGCACTGAAGCTTTCTTT. Translated: CASSLIGGTEAFF.

A few counts support this clone. The rearrangement joins TRBV19 to TRBJ1-5; no clear D gene. The germline CDR1 and CDR2 sequences are LNHDA and SQIVND (reference sequence). Trimming stripped 3 bases from V and 4 bases from J, with 7 bases between. This CDR3 is built from 13 residues. CDR3 bases: TGTGCCAGTAGTATTCGGGATAATCAGCCCCAGCATTTT. Its translation: CASSIRDNQPQHF.

V and J are TRBV10-3 and TRBJ1-2; D is uncertain. Trimming shortened V by 2 bases and J by 2 bases, and 18 bases separated the two germline ends. This CDR3 has 17 residues. Per germline, CDR1 ENHRY and CDR2 SYGVKD. CDR3 in DNA: TGTGCCATCAGTGAGAGGACTCCCGGTCTCACCAACTATGGCTACACCTTC. Amino acids: CAISERTPGLTNYGYTF.

The V and J genes are TRBV27 and TRBJ2-7; 8 bases agree with TRBD2. Germline CDR1 reads MNHEY; CDR2 reads SMNVEV (reference sequence). The V segment lost 8 bases and the J segment 1 base; nucleotides outside the gene matches: 1. The CDR3 has 12 amino acids. For the CDR3, the DNA is TGTGCCAGCCGGGGGGGGTCCTACGAGCAGTACTTC. Its translation: CASRGGSYEQYF.

CDR3 DNA sequence: TGCGCCAGCAGCCAAGTGGCTAGCGGGGGGGCCAGGACAGATACGCAGTATTTT. Translating gives CASSQVASGGARTDTQYF. This chain connects TRBV4-3 to TRBJ2-3, with 12 bases that match TRBD2. V shed 1 base and J 3 bases; nucleotides not matched to a gene: 8. CDR1 is LGHNA, CDR2 YSLEER, per germline. This CDR3 contains 18 residues.

This rearrangement joins TRBV6-1 to TRBJ1-5; 8 bases agree with TRBD1. The length of the CDR3 is 14 residues. From germline, CDR1 is MNHNS and CDR2 SASEGT. V lost 5 bases to trimming and J lost 5 bases; unmatched junction nucleotides: 5. The CDR3 nucleotides are TGTGCCAGCAGTTGGCAGGGGGCAGATCAGCCCCAGCATTTT. It is translated as CASSWQGADQPQHF.

The CDR3, as DNA: TGTGCCAGCAGCTTAAGTGATAGGGGGCGCACAGGCTACACCTTC. It yields the protein CASSLSDRGRTGYTF. The chain is built from TRBV7-2 and TRBJ1-2, with 7 bases that match TRBD1. This CDR3 has 15 amino acids. Trimming at V came to 2 bases and at J to 8 bases, leaving 11 bases not matched to a gene. Looked up from germline, CDR1 is SGHTA and CDR2 is FQGNSA.

This clone was recorded only once. The genes are TRBV5-1 and TRBJ1-2, with no clear D. The CDR3 consists of 11 residues. Trimming took 8 bases from V and 3 from J, leaving 8 bases between them. Germline loops: CDR1 SGHRS, CDR2 YFSETQ. The CDR3 is CASLGDYGYTF. Here the CDR3 DNA reads TGCGCCAGTCTGGGCGACTATGGCTACACCTTC.

This chain joins TRBV29-1 and TRBJ1-2; no definite D call. From germline, CDR1 is SQVTM and CDR2 ANQGSEA. The CDR3 has 13 residues. Trimming pared 4 bases from V and 8 bases from J, leaving 17 bases between. The CDR3 region is CSVASLADGGYTF. CDR3 bases: TGCAGCGTTGCTTCCCTAGCGGATGGGGGCTACACCTTC.

CDR3 amino acids: CASSQVGLGQETQYF. The CDR3 coding sequence is TGCGCCAGCAGCCAGGTGGGACTGGGGCAAGAGACCCAGTACTTC. The gene calls are TRBV4-1 and TRBJ2-5; TRBD2 is a possible D gene (6 bases). V was trimmed by 3 bases and J by 2 bases, leaving 13 bases between them. Germline V gives CDR1 MGHRA, CDR2 YSYEKL. The length of the CDR3 is 15 residues.

This sequence joins TRBV6-5 and TRBJ1-2; D gene unclear. The V end was cut by 2 bases, the J end by 8 bases, with 12 bases between. The CDR3 runs to 13 residues. Germline-derived CDR1 and CDR2 are MNHEY and SVGAGI. The CDR3 DNA reads as TGTGCCAGCAGTTACGCTGGTACGGAGGGCTACACCTTC. Translated: CASSYAGTEGYTF.

The sample holds one count of this clone. This chain links TRBV2 with TRBJ2-7, with 9 bases fitting TRBD1. Germline trimming cut 8 bases from V and 2 bases from J; bases unmatched to any gene: 7. CDR1 is SNHLY, CDR2 FYNNEI, per germline. The CDR3 loop spans 14 amino acids. CDR3 residues: CASSTGTGPYEQYF. The CDR3, as DNA: TGTGCCAGCTCGACCGGGACAGGGCCCTACGAGCAGTACTTC.

V is TRBV27 and J is TRBJ2-7, with 13 bases fitting TRBD2. Germline trimming cut 4 bases from V and 7 bases from J; bases unmatched to any gene: 13. The germline gives CDR1 MNHEY, CDR2 SMNVEV (reference sequence). The CDR3 is 17 residues long. The CDR3 region is CASSSTVGTSGVREQYF. In nucleotides, the CDR3 is TGTGCCAGCAGTTCCACAGTTGGGACTAGCGGGGTGCGAGAGCAGTACTTC.

The rearrangement links TRBV27 to TRBJ2-7, with D possibly being TRBD1 (6 bases). The CDR3 runs to 15 residues. V was clipped by 6 bases and J by 3 bases, with 18 bases between them. The germline CDR1 and CDR2 sequences are MNHEY and SMNVEV (reference sequence). CDR3 in amino acids: CASSRGVGGVYEQYF. DNA for the CDR3: TGTGCCAGCAGCCGAGGTGTAGGGGGAGTCTACGAGCAGTACTTC.

This clone came up a few times. The chain is built from TRBV29-1 and TRBJ2-7, with D perhaps matching TRBD1 (6 bases). Germline assignment: CDR1 SQVTM and CDR2 ANQGSEA. The CDR3 covers 14 residues. V gave up 4 bases and J gave up 8 bases, with 21 bases separating them. CDR3 nucleotide sequence: TGCAGCGTTGCTATCGGACAGACCCTTAACCAGCAGTACTTC. Translating gives CSVAIGQTLNQQYF.

This chain joins TRBV10-3 and TRBJ2-6, with D possibly matching TRBD1 (6 bases). CDR1 and CDR2 (germline): ENHRY, SYGVKD. V was trimmed by 10 bases and J by 2 bases, leaving 12 bases between them. The CDR3 totals 14 residues. The CDR3 DNA follows: TGTGCCACGCAAACAGGGACTGGGGCCAACGTCCTGACTTTC. It yields the protein CATQTGTGANVLTF.

The V and J genes are TRBV6-1 and TRBJ2-2; D gene uncertain. Germline CDR1 and CDR2: MNHNS and SASEGT. The CDR3 runs to 15 residues. V was trimmed by 5 bases and J by 0 bases, leaving 10 bases between them. Written as DNA, the CDR3 is TGTGCCAGCAGTTCATGGCCCTCGAACACCGGGGAGCTGTTTTTT. Translating it yields CASSSWPSNTGELFF.

CDR3 sequence: CASSLWGRESYNEQFF. CDR3 sequence (DNA): TGTGCCAGCAGCTTGTGGGGTCGGGAATCCTACAATGAGCAGTTCTTC. The gene calls are TRBV5-8 and TRBJ2-1, with a weak D call TRBD2 (5 bases). CDR3 size: 16 residues. The V end was cut by 1 base, the J end by 1 base, with 12 bases between. The germline CDR1 and CDR2 sequences are SGHTS and YDEGEE.

Remarks on this clone: Its ends do not fully match the called genes, so a read error is possible. CDR3 DNA: TGTGCCAGTAGCCTAGGGACAGGGAGTGGCTACGCCTTC. Translation: CASSLGTGSGYAF. This chain links TRBV19 with TRBJ1-2; 9 nucleotides line up with TRBD1. Per germline, CDR1 LNHDA and CDR2 SQIVND (reference sequence). CDR3 size: 13 residues. The full variable domain, completed using reference TRBV19 and TRBJ1-2, is DGGITQSPKYLFRKEGQNVTLSCEQNLNHDAMYWYRQDPGQGLRLIYYSQIVNDFQKGDIAEGYSVSREKKESFPLTVTSAQKNPTAFYLCASSLGTGSGYAFGSGTRLTVV.

Details on this clone: Compared with germline, one end of the junction differs, possibly owing to a read error. The J gene is TRBJ2-5, the V gene TRBV9; 7 bases match TRBD2. CDR1 is SGDLS and CDR2 is YYNGEE in the germline V gene. CDR3 length equals 15 residues. CDR3 residues: CASRTGGSNQEAQYF. The DNA of the CDR3 is TGTGCCAGCCGAACCGGGGGGTCTAACCAAGAGGCCCAGTACTTC.

A few counts support this clone. The genes are TRBV9 and TRBJ2-7, with a weak D call TRBD1 (6 bases). CDR1 and CDR2 (germline): SGDLS, YYNGEE. The CDR3 totals 14 residues. Trimming removed 0 bases from V and 0 bases from J, with 7 bases in between. The CDR3 bases are TGTGCCAGCAGCGTAGAGGGGGACTCCTACGAGCAGTACTTC. Amino acids: CASSVEGDSYEQYF. The full variable domain, rest sourced from reference TRBV9 and TRBJ2-7, is DSGVTQTPKHLITATGQRVTLRCSPRSGDLSVYWYQQSLDQGLQFLIQYYNGEERAKGNILERFSAQQFPDLHSELNLSSLELGDSALYFCASSVEGDSYEQYFGPGTRLTVT.

The V call is TRBV7-6, the J call TRBJ1-4; D unclear. The CDR3 extends over 13 amino acids. Trimming removed 5 bases from V and 5 bases from J, with 9 bases in between. Per germline, CDR1 SGHVS and CDR2 FNYEAQ. The CDR3 is CASSPVRNEKLFF. CDR3 bases: TGTGCCAGCAGCCCCGTGAGGAATGAAAAACTGTTTTTT.

The rearrangement uses TRBV11-2 and TRBJ1-6; D may be TRBD1 (5 bases). The germline CDR1 and CDR2 sequences are SGHAT and FQNNGV. Deletions cut 5 bases from V and 10 bases from J, with 9 bases between. This CDR3 contains 12 residues. This CDR3 is CASSDDSSPLHF. Here the CDR3 DNA reads TGTGCCAGCAGCGACGACAGCTCACCCCTCCACTTT.

The V and J genes are TRBV5-4 and TRBJ1-3; a possible D gene is TRBD1 (6 bases). CDR3 size: 14 residues. Germline V CDR1 and CDR2: SGHNT, YYREEE (reference sequence). Trimming took 1 base from V and 4 from J, leaving 9 bases between them. CDR3 bases: TGTGCCAGCAGCTTGACAGGGCCCGGAAACACCATATATTTT. It specifies CASSLTGPGNTIYF.

This clone was recorded only once. This chain links TRBV18 with TRBJ2-5; no clear D gene. The ends were cut back, 3 bases at V and 1 base at J, with 6 bases in the middle. CDR1 is KGHSH, CDR2 LQKENI, per germline. CDR3 length: 13 amino acids. This CDR3 reads CASSPIIQETQYF. CDR3 coding DNA: TGTGCCAGCTCACCTATTATCCAAGAGACCCAGTACTTC. The entire variable domain, with the rest obtained from reference TRBV18 and TRBJ2-5, is as follows: NAGVMQNPRHLVRRRGQEARLRCSPMKGHSHVYWYRQLPEEGLKFMVYLQKENIIDESGMPKERFSAEFPKEGPSILRIQQVVRGDSAAYFCASSPIIQETQYFGPGTRLLVL.

This chain links TRBV9 with TRBJ2-1, with TRBD2 matching over 11 bases. The CDR3 is 16 residues long. CDR1 is SGDLS and CDR2 is YYNGEE in the germline V gene. The ends lost 0 bases at V and 7 bases at J; junction bases unmatched: 6. Here the CDR3 reads CASSVDLSGGVNEQFF. In DNA form, the CDR3 reads TGTGCCAGCAGCGTAGATCTTAGCGGGGGGGTAAATGAGCAGTTCTTC.

The V call is TRBV7-2, the J call TRBJ1-1; the match to TRBD1 covers 8 bases. Germline V gene lookup returns CDR1 SGHTA and CDR2 FQGNSA. CDR3 size: 17 residues. V was pared by 1 base and J by 4 bases, with 11 bases of the junction left unmatched. The CDR3 region has the DNA TGTGCCAGCAGCTTAGTCCCAACTTCTACAGGGGGCACTGAAGCTTTCTTT. It translates to CASSLVPTSTGGTEAFF.

The J gene is TRBJ2-1, the V gene TRBV7-3; D remains unclear. This CDR3 is 15 amino acids long. V was shortened by 0 bases and J by 4 bases, with 10 bases between the two germline ends. Germline V gene sequence: CDR1 SGHTA, CDR2 FQGTGA. CDR3 DNA sequence: TGTGCCAGCAGCTTAACTCGCCTAGATTACAATGAGCAGTTCTTC. Its translation: CASSLTRLDYNEQFF.

This clone was detected once. The rearrangement links TRBV7-2 to TRBJ1-4; D not certain. Trimming stripped 0 bases from V and 5 bases from J, with 13 bases between. Looked up from germline, CDR1 is SGHTA and CDR2 is FQGNSA. The CDR3 loop spans 16 amino acids. CDR3 DNA sequence: TGTGCCAGCAGCTTAGCGCTCCAATTGGGCAATGAAAAACTGTTTTTT. Its protein product is CASSLALQLGNEKLFF.